This T cell receptor (beta chain) was sequenced in a study of glioma-infiltrating T cells after dendritic cell vaccination. Generated by immunoSEQ multiplex PCR, the TCRdb table keeps only in-frame clones and is missing some. This table has under 70,000 clones, approximately 78% appearing once. V lost 5 bases, J lost 4 bases, and 12 bases stayed unmatched. This CDR3 region has 17 residues. Germline values: CDR1 PRHDT, CDR2 FYEKMQ (reference sequence). Here the sequenced sample was blood, taken before dendritic cell vaccination. The chain has TRBV13 and TRBJ2-3; TRBD2 matches at 10 bases. The sequence was obtained from a human donor with glioblastoma. CDR3 protein: CASSRPGLAGDPDTQYF. The CDR3 nucleotides read TGTGCCAGCAGCCGCCCCGGCCTAGCGGGGGATCCAGATACGCAGTATTTT.